This T cell receptor beta chain was found in a study of cytomegalovirus exposure and HLA in healthy donors (dated by TCRdb to about 2017). A note on the overall study: A later analysis indicated that the 90 to 150 validation repertoires were generated on the platform also employed for the approximately 690 repertoires of the first cohort. The study was designed to test whether signatures of past pathogen exposure could be identified by cataloging public T cell receptors. Along with the roughly 700-subject first cohort, a separate validation cohort of over a hundred different subjects was used. To predict cytomegalovirus infection status, the study combined high-throughput TCR immunosequencing, statistical association of individual TCRs with disease status, and machine learning.

CDR1 is given as SGDLS and CDR2 as YYNGEE, both from the germline V gene. Trimming takes 4 bases from V and 2 bases from J, and the germline ends sit 8 bases apart. From cysteine to phenylalanine, the CDR3 is 13 amino acids long. The read is trimmed to its CDR3 DNA, 39 bases read in frame from base 1. Separate from the approximately 700-subject first cohort, the validation cohort of about 110 subjects was the group to which the donors belonged. The paper as a whole reports these results and caveats: While some public TCRs were present in many individuals, most TCR sequences turned up only very rarely across donors. In the study, about 150 TCR beta chains were listed as associated with cytomegalovirus. The authors suggested that the approach could potentially be generalized to other disease states and immunological phenotypes. In a later analysis, TCRs clustered in the first cohort were found to also tend to co-occur in the roughly 110 validation repertoires, with approximately 94% of cluster scores above 0. A few of the identified cytomegalovirus-associated TCR beta chains were confirmed in vitro to be specific for cytomegalovirus antigens. The classifier was reported to diagnose cytomegalovirus status with high specificity and sensitivity in both the original and validation cohorts. A later analysis had no HLA typing for the validation cohort, so co-occurrence there was scored across all 120 or so repertoires.

The library was prepared using the immunoSEQ multiplex PCR assay. The authors' analysis ran thus. To diagnose cytomegalovirus status from the catalog of TCR beta chain sequences, a statistical classification framework was built. Here the immuneACCESS table is served through TCRdb, limited to in-frame sequences with V and J called. Missing clones are a known gap in these copies; in checked studies unresolved V genes cover under half, and the rest lacks a known reason. V, J and clone size were drawn from that table, and D and trimming were deduced from the DNA. A total of 89,000 or so clones appear in this sample, roughly 92% of them only once. Of the sample, less than 1.5% falls within the top ten clones. Turning to this clone: Its antigen remains unidentified. One base away there is no much larger clone; base qualities are not given.

This chain joins TRBV9 to TRBJ2-3, and perhaps TRBD1 as D gene, on 5 matching bases. The source is a woman in her thirties in good health and CMV-seropositive. The sequencing sample was made of PBMCs. CDR3 region: CASSRQNTDTQYF. The DNA sequence reads TGTGCCAGCAGCAGACAGAACACAGATACGCAGTATTTT.